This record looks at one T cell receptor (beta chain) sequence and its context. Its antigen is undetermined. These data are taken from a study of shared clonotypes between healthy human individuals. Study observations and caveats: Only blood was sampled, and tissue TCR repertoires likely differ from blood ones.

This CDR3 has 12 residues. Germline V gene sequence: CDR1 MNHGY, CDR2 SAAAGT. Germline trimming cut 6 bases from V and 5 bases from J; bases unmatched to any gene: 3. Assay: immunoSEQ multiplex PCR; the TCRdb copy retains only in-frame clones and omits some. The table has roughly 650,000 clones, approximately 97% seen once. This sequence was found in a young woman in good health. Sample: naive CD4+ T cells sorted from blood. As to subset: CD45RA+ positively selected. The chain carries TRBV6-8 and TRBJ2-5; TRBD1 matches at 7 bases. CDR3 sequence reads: CASRGQKETQYF. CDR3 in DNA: TGTGCCAGCAGGGGACAGAAGGAGACCCAGTACTTC.